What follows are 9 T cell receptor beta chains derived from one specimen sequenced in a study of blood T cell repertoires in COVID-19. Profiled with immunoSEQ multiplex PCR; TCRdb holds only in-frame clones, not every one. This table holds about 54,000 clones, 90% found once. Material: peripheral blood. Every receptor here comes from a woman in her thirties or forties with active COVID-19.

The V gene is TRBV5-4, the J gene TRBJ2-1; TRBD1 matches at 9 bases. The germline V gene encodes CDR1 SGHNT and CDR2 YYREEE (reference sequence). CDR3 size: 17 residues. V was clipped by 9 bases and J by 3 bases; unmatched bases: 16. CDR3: CAIASLPGQGNYNEQFF. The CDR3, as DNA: TGTGCCATCGCTTCGCTACCGGGACAGGGAAACTACAATGAGCAGTTCTTC.

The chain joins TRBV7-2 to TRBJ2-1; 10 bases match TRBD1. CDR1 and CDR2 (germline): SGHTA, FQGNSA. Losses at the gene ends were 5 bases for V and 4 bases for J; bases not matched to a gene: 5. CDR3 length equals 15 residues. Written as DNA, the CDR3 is TGTGCCAGCAGCCCAGACAGGGGGCGATACAATGAGCAGTTCTTC. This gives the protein CASSPDRGRYNEQFF. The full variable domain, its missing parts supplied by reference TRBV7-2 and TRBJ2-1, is GAGVSQSPSNKVTEKGKDVELRCDPISGHTALYWYRQSLGQGLEFLIYFQGNSAPDKSGLPSDRFSAERTGGSVSTLTIQRTQQEDSAVYLCASSPDRGRYNEQFFGPGTRLTVL.

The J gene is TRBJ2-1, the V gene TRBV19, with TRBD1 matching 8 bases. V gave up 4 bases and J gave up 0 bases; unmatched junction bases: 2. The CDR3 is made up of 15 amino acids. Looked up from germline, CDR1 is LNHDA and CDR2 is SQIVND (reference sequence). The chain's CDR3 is CASSTGQGSYNEQFF. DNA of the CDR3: TGTGCCAGTAGTACAGGACAGGGCTCCTACAATGAGCAGTTCTTC.

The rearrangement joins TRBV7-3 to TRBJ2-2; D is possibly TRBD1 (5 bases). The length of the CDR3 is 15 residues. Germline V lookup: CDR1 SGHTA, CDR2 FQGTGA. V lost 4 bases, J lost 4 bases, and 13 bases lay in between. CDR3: CASSWGGRGTGELFF. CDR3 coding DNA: TGTGCCAGCAGCTGGGGCGGTCGTGGCACCGGGGAGCTGTTTTTT. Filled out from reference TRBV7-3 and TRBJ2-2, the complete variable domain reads GAGVSQTPSNKVTEKGKYVELRCDPISGHTALYWYRQSLGQGPEFLIYFQGTGAADDSGLPNDRFFAVRPEGSVSTLKIQRTERGDSAVYLCASSWGGRGTGELFFGEGSRLTVL.

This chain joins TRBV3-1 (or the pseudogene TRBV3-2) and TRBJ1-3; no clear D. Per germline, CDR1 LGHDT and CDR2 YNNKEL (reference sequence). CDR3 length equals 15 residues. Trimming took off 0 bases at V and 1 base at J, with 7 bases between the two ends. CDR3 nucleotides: TGTGCCAGCAGCCAAGACCGGGGATCTGGAAACACCATATATTTT. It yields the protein CASSQDRGSGNTIYF.

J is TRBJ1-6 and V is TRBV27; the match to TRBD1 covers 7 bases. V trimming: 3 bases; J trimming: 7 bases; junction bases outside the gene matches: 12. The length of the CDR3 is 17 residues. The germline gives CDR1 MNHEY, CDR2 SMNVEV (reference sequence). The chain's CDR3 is CASSFEGASEGNSPLHF. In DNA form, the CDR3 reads TGTGCCAGCAGTTTTGAGGGGGCCAGCGAGGGAAATTCACCCCTCCACTTT.

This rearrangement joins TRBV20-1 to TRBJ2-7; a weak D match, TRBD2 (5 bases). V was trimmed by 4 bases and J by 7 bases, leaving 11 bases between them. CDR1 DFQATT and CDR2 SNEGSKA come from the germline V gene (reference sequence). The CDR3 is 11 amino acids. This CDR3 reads CSATNSGEQYF. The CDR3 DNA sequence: TGCAGTGCTACCAACTCGGGGGAGCAGTACTTC.

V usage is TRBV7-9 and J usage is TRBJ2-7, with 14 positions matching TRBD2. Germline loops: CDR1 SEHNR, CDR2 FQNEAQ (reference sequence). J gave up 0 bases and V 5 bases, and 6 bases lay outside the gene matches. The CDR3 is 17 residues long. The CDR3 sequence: CASSPGLAGAVSYEQYF. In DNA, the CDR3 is TGTGCCAGCAGCCCGGGACTAGCGGGGGCCGTCTCCTACGAGCAGTACTTC. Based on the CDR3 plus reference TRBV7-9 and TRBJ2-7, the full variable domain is DTGVSQNPRHKITKRGQNVTFRCDPISEHNRLYWYRQTLGQGPEFLTYFQNEAQLEKSRLLSDRFSAERPKGSFSTLEIQRTEQGDSAMYLCASSPGLAGAVSYEQYFGPGTRLTVT.

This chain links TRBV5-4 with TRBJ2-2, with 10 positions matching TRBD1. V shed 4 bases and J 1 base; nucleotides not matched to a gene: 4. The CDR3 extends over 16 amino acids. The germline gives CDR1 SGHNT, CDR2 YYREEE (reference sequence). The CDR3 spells CASSTGQGGNTGELFF. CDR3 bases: TGTGCCAGCAGCACCGGACAGGGGGGGAACACCGGGGAGCTGTTTTTT.